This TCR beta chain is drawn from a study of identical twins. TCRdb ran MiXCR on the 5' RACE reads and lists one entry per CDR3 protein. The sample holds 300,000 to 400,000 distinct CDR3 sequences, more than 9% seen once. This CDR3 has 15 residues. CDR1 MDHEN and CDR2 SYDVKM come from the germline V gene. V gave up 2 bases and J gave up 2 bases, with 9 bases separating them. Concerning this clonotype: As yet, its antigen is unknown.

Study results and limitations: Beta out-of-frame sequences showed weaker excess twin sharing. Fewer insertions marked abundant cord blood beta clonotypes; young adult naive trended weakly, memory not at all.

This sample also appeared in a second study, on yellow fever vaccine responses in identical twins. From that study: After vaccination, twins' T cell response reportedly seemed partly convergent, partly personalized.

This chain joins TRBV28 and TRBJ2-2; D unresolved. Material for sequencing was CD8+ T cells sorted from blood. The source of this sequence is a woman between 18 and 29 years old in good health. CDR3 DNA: TGTGCCAGCAGTTTAGGAGACATTAACACCGGGGAGCTGTTTTTT. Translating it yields CASSLGDINTGELFF.